This T cell receptor (beta chain) was recovered during a study of blood T cell repertoires in COVID-19. Study overall: Sites across the United States, Italy and Spain contributed samples from acute and convalescent COVID-19. PBMCs, B-cell-depleted T cells, or T cells provided the cDNA or gDNA that made up the material.

Germline V gene data show CDR1 as SGHTA and CDR2 as FQGNSA. The CDR3 is 13 residues long. V lost 5 bases, J lost 5 bases, and 2 bases stayed unmatched. This clone was counted only a few times. Other DNA variants within this sample encode the same CDR3. As processed by the authors: Amplification of reference gene primers provided the estimated nucleated cell counts. Clones were sequenced by immunoSEQ multiplex PCR, and TCRdb holds only the in-frame ones, with some missing. V, J and clone size were drawn from that table, and D and trimming were deduced from the DNA. The sample includes 150,000 to 200,000 clones, roughly four fifths of them seen just once.

The sample comprised PBMCs or T cells enriched from blood (not recorded which). This clonotype was sampled from a man in his forties who had recovered from COVID-19. The V call is TRBV7-2, the J call TRBJ1-2, with 10 bases fitting TRBD1. CDR3 amino acids: CASSPGQGYGYTF. For the CDR3, the DNA is TGTGCCAGCAGCCCGGGACAGGGGTATGGCTACACCTTC.